This T cell receptor (beta chain) stems from a study of T cell responses to AZD1222 COVID-19 vaccine. Study-wide results and limits: Nearly half of unique spike-specific TCRs reportedly avoided B.1.351 and B.1.1.7 mutated regions. Spike-specific TCR breadth and depth were elevated following two AZD1222 doses.

The CDR3 has 15 amino acids. J gave up 8 bases and V 6 bases, and 7 bases lay outside the gene matches. Germline CDR1 SNHLY, CDR2 FYNNEI. Concerning this clone itself: Its antigen remains unidentified.

Libraries were prepared by immunoSEQ multiplex PCR; TCRdb keeps only in-frame clonotypes and omits some of them. The sample has some 170,000 clones, around 90% seen once. This sample comprised peripheral blood, obtained 28 days after the second dose of the MenACWY control vaccine. The TCR comes from an adult who received the MenACWY meningococcal vaccine as a control. The chain is built from TRBV2 and TRBJ2-1; 13 nucleotides align to TRBD2. The CDR3 DNA follows: TGTGCCAGCAGACTAGCGGGAGGGCCATGGGATGAGCAGTTCTTC. Its protein is CASRLAGGPWDEQFF.